The rows below give T cell receptor beta chains drawn from one sample of a study of blood T cell repertoires in COVID-19. Clones were read by immunoSEQ multiplex PCR, and TCRdb kept only the in-frame ones, dropping some. The sample contains some 180,000 clones, approximately 80% of which appear only once. What was sequenced was peripheral blood. The receptor source for this set is a middle-aged woman with COVID-19, enrolled during active disease. CDR3s include the opening cysteine and the closing phenylalanine or tryptophan. A D gene is named only where the DNA matches it firmly. Part of the rows lack a size; the others show once, few, many or a class for expanded clones.

>TRBJ2-7|TRBV2|.|.|15
CASSQDSSWGHEQYF
TGTGCCAGCAGTCAAGACTCATCGTGGGGCCACGAGCAGTACTTC
>TRBJ1-5|TRBV5-1|.|.|14
CASSLDSSNQPQHF
TGCGCCAGCAGCTTGGACAGTAGCAATCAGCCCCAGCATTTT
>TRBJ2-3|TRBV10-2|TRBD1|.|16
CASSEWRTGSTDTQYF
TGCGCCAGCAGTGAGTGGAGGACAGGAAGCACAGATACGCAGTATTTT
>TRBJ2-3|TRBV6-2/TRBV6-3|TRBD2|.|13
CASSRTSPRAQYF
TGTGCCAGCAGTCGGACTAGCCCAAGGGCGCAGTATTTT
>TRBJ2-5|TRBV3-1/TRBV3-2|TRBD1|.|15
CASSPYRQGQETQYF
TGTGCCAGCAGCCCCTACCGACAGGGGCAAGAGACCCAGTACTTC
>TRBJ1-2|TRBV6-5|.|.|14
CASSNHPGQYGYTF
TGTGCCAGCAGCAACCACCCCGGACAGTATGGCTACACCTTC
>TRBJ2-5|TRBV3-1/TRBV3-2|.|.|12
CASSQVPETQYF
TGTGCCAGCAGCCAAGTCCCGGAGACCCAGTACTTC
>TRBJ1-5|TRBV6-2/TRBV6-3|.|.|15
CASSYSVEGHQPQHF
TGTGCCAGCAGTTACTCGGTGGAGGGGCATCAGCCCCAGCATTTT
>TRBJ2-7|TRBV27|.|.|13
CASSLSVPYEQYF
TGTGCCAGCAGTTTGAGCGTTCCCTACGAGCAGTACTTC
>TRBJ2-3|TRBV11-3|.|few|14
CASSLKRGVGTQYF
TGTGCCAGCAGCTTAAAACGCGGAGTGGGTACGCAGTATTTT
>TRBJ2-1|TRBV27|TRBD2|.|12
CASKVGGNEQFF
TGTGCCTCTAAGGTGGGGGGGAATGAGCAGTTCTTC
>TRBJ2-7|TRBV5-1|.|.|15
CASKLASSGAYEQYF
TGCGCCAGCAAGTTAGCTTCCTCCGGTGCCTACGAGCAGTACTTC